This is a list of T cell receptor beta chains from one sample in a study of shared clonotypes between healthy human individuals. Only in-frame clones appear in the TCRdb table, and some are missing; sequencing was by immunoSEQ multiplex PCR. Of fewer than 1.6 million clones listed, approximately 98.5% are singletons. Sequencing used naive CD4+ T cells sorted from blood. The receptors derive from a man younger than 40 in good health. Both conserved end residues are part of each CDR3. D genes are given only for firm matches. A row's size may be missing; if present it is once, few, many or a size class.

CASSGTGYEKLFF,TGTGCCAGCAGTGGTACAGGGTATGAAAAACTGTTTTTT,-,-,TRBV28,TRBJ1-4,13
CASRSGTVSSYEQYF,TGTGCCAGCAGGTCCGGGACGGTAAGCTCCTACGAGCAGTACTTC,-,-,TRBV27,TRBJ2-7,15
CASSLPVATSGYTDTQYF,TGTGCCAGCAGCCTACCCGTGGCGACTAGCGGTTACACAGATACGCAGTATTTT,-,TRBD2,TRBV7-9,TRBJ2-3,18
CASSLGGTSVHNEQFF,TGTGCCAGCAGCTTAGGGGGGACTAGCGTTCACAATGAGCAGTTCTTC,-,TRBD2,TRBV11-2,TRBJ2-1,16
CASSQEDSGGAGQPQHF,TGCGCCAGCAGCCAGGAAGATAGCGGGGGCGCAGGTCAGCCCCAGCATTTT,-,-,TRBV4-3,TRBJ1-5,17
CASSEGKNTEAFF,TGTGCCAGCAGTGAAGGGAAGAACACTGAAGCTTTCTTT,-,-,TRBV6-1,TRBJ1-1,13
CASSVEGAVGETQYF,TGTGCCAGCAGCGTAGAGGGGGCAGTTGGGGAGACCCAGTACTTC,-,TRBD1,TRBV9,TRBJ2-5,15
CASTRESEDTQYF,TGTGCCAGCACCCGGGAATCCGAGGATACGCAGTATTTT,-,-,TRBV7-2,TRBJ2-3,13
CASSLEQGPHNEQFF,TGTGCCAGCAGCTTAGAACAGGGTCCCCACAATGAGCAGTTCTTC,-,-,TRBV11-3,TRBJ2-1,15
CATDRGQETQYF,TGTGCCACCGACAGGGGACAAGAGACCCAGTACTTC,-,TRBD1,TRBV10-3,TRBJ2-5,12
CASSPGTGSYEQYF,TGTGCCAGCTCACCCGGGACAGGCTCCTACGAGCAGTACTTC,-,TRBD1,TRBV18,TRBJ2-7,14
CASRPGLAGGQFF,TGTGCCAGCAGACCTGGGCTAGCGGGAGGACAGTTCTTC,-,TRBD2,TRBV25-1,TRBJ2-1,13
CASSPPGTRTHEQYF,TGCGCCAGCAGTCCCCCCGGGACTAGGACCCACGAGCAGTACTTC,-,TRBD2,TRBV4-1,TRBJ2-7,15
CASSSIGLSPREQYF,TGTGCCAGCAGTTCAATCGGACTATCTCCTCGCGAGCAGTACTTC,-,-,TRBV28,TRBJ2-7,15
CASSITSGLAGAETQYF,TGTGCCAGTAGTATAACGTCGGGACTAGCGGGAGCAGAGACCCAGTACTTC,once,TRBD2,TRBV19,TRBJ2-5,17
CASRGGQSSYNEQFF,TGCGCCAGCCGGGGGGGACAGAGCTCCTACAATGAGCAGTTCTTC,few,-,TRBV5-1,TRBJ2-1,15
CASSVSRGHEQYF,TGTGCCAGCAGCGTATCCAGGGGGCACGAGCAGTACTTC,-,TRBD1,TRBV7-3,TRBJ2-7,13
CASSARPENTEAFF,TGTGCCAGCAGCGCCCGGCCTGAGAACACTGAAGCTTTCTTT,-,-,TRBV9,TRBJ1-1,14
CATSNRGNTGELFF,TGTGCCACCAGCAACAGGGGTAACACCGGGGAGCTGTTTTTT,-,TRBD1,TRBV15,TRBJ2-2,14
CASSPPGTGNSGELFF,TGTGCCAGTAGCCCACCCGGGACAGGGAATTCCGGGGAGCTGTTTTTT,-,TRBD1,TRBV19,TRBJ2-2,16
CASSLAHRGGINEKLFF,TGTGCCAGCAGCTTAGCTCACCGAGGGGGCATTAATGAAAAACTGTTTTTT,-,TRBD1,TRBV11-2,TRBJ1-4,17
CASSLGRGLDEQFF,TGCGCCAGCAGCTTGGGCAGGGGGCTCGATGAGCAGTTCTTC,-,TRBD1,TRBV5-1,TRBJ2-1,14
CAISEPGGRSSYEQYF,TGTGCCATCAGTGAACCAGGGGGAAGAAGCTCCTACGAGCAGTACTTC,-,TRBD1,TRBV10-3,TRBJ2-7,16
CASTYRGLGFNEQFF,TGTGCCAGCACCTACAGGGGGCTTGGGTTCAATGAGCAGTTCTTC,-,TRBD1,TRBV11-2,TRBJ2-1,15
CASSQTSGSYEQYF,TGTGCCAGCAGCCAAACTAGCGGGAGCTACGAGCAGTACTTC,-,TRBD2,TRBV7-3,TRBJ2-7,14
CASSLGGWREEADTQYF,TGTGCCAGCAGCTTAGGGGGGTGGCGGGAGGAGGCGGATACGCAGTATTTT,-,TRBD2,TRBV11-3,TRBJ2-3,17
CASSIRGTLTDTQYF,TGTGCCAGCAGTATCAGGGGGACTTTAACAGATACGCAGTATTTT,-,-,TRBV27,TRBJ2-3,15
CASSVSPVGQETQYF,TGTGCCAGCAGCGTCAGCCCGGTGGGTCAGGAGACCCAGTACTTC,once,-,TRBV9,TRBJ2-5,15
CASSFGRSSYEQYF,TGTGCCAGCAGCTTTGGGCGCAGCAGCTACGAGCAGTACTTC,once,-,TRBV11-2,TRBJ2-7,14
CASSFVLAGRYNEQFF,TGTGCCAGCAGTTTCGTACTAGCGGGACGCTACAATGAGCAGTTCTTC,-,TRBD2,TRBV28,TRBJ2-1,16
CASSLLQGPGELFF,TGCGCCAGCAGCCTTCTACAGGGACCCGGGGAGCTGTTTTTT,-,-,TRBV5-1,TRBJ2-2,14
CASSLSREGYNEQFF,TGCGCCAGCAGCTTGTCGAGGGAGGGGTACAATGAGCAGTTCTTC,-,TRBD2,TRBV5-1,TRBJ2-1,15
CAISAGSGGKDGYTF,TGTGCCATCAGTGCTGGTTCAGGGGGCAAGGATGGCTACACCTTC,-,TRBD1,TRBV10-3,TRBJ1-2,15
CASSRLGHGESEEKLFF,TGCGCCAGCAGCCGACTGGGACACGGAGAATCGGAGGAAAAACTGTTTTTT,-,-,TRBV4-1,TRBJ1-4,17
CASRKGLAGANEQFF,TGTGCCAGCAGAAAGGGACTAGCGGGAGCGAATGAGCAGTTCTTC,-,TRBD2,TRBV7-9,TRBJ2-1,15
CASTQPGQGYEQYF,TGTGCCAGCACCCAGCCGGGACAGGGGTACGAGCAGTACTTC,-,TRBD1,TRBV6-5,TRBJ2-7,14
CASSDQGAGEQYF,TGTGCCAGCAGCGACCAGGGGGCTGGGGAGCAGTACTTC,-,TRBD1,TRBV28,TRBJ2-7,13
CASSPMGTSYNEQFF,TGTGCCAGCAGCCCCATGGGGACATCTTACAATGAGCAGTTCTTC,-,-,TRBV14,TRBJ2-1,15
CASGGQRADTQYF,TGTGCCAGCGGTGGACAAAGAGCAGATACGCAGTATTTT,-,-,TRBV2,TRBJ2-3,13
CASSVGTSGSSEQYF,TGTGCCAGCAGCGTGGGGACTAGCGGGAGTTCCGAGCAGTACTTC,-,TRBD2,TRBV9,TRBJ2-7,15
CAWSARTSGSYEQYF,TGTGCCTGGAGTGCCCGGACTAGCGGGAGCTACGAGCAGTACTTC,-,TRBD2,TRBV30,TRBJ2-7,15
CTSSPTTGSGAEQYF,TGCACCAGCAGCCCCACGACAGGGTCCGGGGCCGAGCAGTACTTC,-,-,TRBV1,TRBJ2-7,15
CASSQLSKTGGPGNTIYF,TGTGCCAGCTCCCAACTTTCTAAGACAGGGGGCCCTGGAAACACCATATATTTT,-,TRBD1,TRBV18,TRBJ1-3,18
CASSSDPISGAQEQFF,TGCGCCAGCAGCTCGGACCCCATCTCGGGGGCGCAAGAGCAGTTCTTC,-,-,TRBV5-1,TRBJ2-1,16
CASSLGQGSYNEQFF,TGCGCCAGCAGCTTGGGACAGGGATCCTACAATGAGCAGTTCTTC,-,TRBD1,TRBV5-1,TRBJ2-1,15
CASSTGQVGDTQYF,TGTGCCAGCTCTACCGGGCAGGTCGGGGATACGCAGTATTTT,-,-,TRBV6-1,TRBJ2-3,14
CASSQGVAGGADTQYF,TGTGCCAGCAGCCAAGGTGTTGCGGGAGGGGCAGATACGCAGTATTTT,-,TRBD2,TRBV4-2,TRBJ2-3,16
CASSYTRQGLTEAFF,TGTGCCAGCAGTTACACCAGACAGGGTTTGACTGAAGCTTTCTTT,-,TRBD1,TRBV6-5,TRBJ1-1,15
CASSHRGPANTGELFF,TGTGCCAGCAGTCACAGGGGGCCCGCGAACACCGGGGAGCTGTTTTTT,-,TRBD1,TRBV28,TRBJ2-2,16
CASSLRGGLIQMNTGELFF,TGTGCCAGCAGCTTAAGGGGGGGCCTAATACAAATGAACACCGGGGAGCTGTTTTTT,-,-,TRBV7-8,TRBJ2-2,19
CASSGIVYEQYF,TGTGCCAGCAGTGGGATAGTGTACGAGCAGTACTTC,-,-,TRBV2,TRBJ2-7,12
CASSRRPLAGVLDEQFF,TGTGCCAGCAGCCGCCGACCCTTAGCGGGAGTACTCGATGAGCAGTTCTTC,-,TRBD2,TRBV13,TRBJ2-1,17
CASSDAPTDTQYF,TGTGCCAGCAGTGACGCCCCCACAGATACGCAGTATTTT,-,-,TRBV6-1,TRBJ2-3,13
CASSLTSGTTDTQYF,TGCGCCAGCAGTTTAACTAGCGGGACTACAGATACGCAGTATTTT,-,TRBD2,TRBV10-2,TRBJ2-3,15
CSVDGYNEQFF,TGCAGCGTGGACGGGTACAATGAGCAGTTCTTC,once,-,TRBV29-1,TRBJ2-1,11
CASSIETSGSWHEQFF,TGTGCCAGTAGTATAGAGACTAGCGGGAGTTGGCATGAGCAGTTCTTC,-,TRBD2,TRBV19,TRBJ2-1,16
CASSRLAGGEQYF,TGTGCCAGCAGCCGACTAGCGGGAGGCGAGCAGTACTTC,-,TRBD2,TRBV13,TRBJ2-7,13
CSALTAGNNEQFF,TGCAGCGCCCTCACGGCAGGGAACAATGAGCAGTTCTTC,-,-,TRBV29-1,TRBJ2-1,13
CSIRWGAEAFF,TGCAGCATCCGATGGGGGGCTGAAGCTTTCTTT,-,-,TRBV29-1,TRBJ1-1,11